The 10 T cell receptor beta chains below were found in one sample sequenced in a study of blood T cell repertoires in COVID-19. Profiled with immunoSEQ multiplex PCR; TCRdb holds only in-frame clones, not every one. The table has some 69,000 clones, roughly 80% seen once. The sequencing sample was made of peripheral blood. These receptors came from a woman aged 55-75 years with acute or convalescent COVID-19.

The chain links TRBV28 to TRBJ1-4; TRBD1 is a possible D gene (5 bases). CDR1 is MDHEN and CDR2 is SYDVKM in the germline V gene. This CDR3 comprises 13 residues. Deletions cut 3 bases from V and 8 bases from J, with 10 bases between. The CDR3 loop is CASSFQGREKLFF. The CDR3 DNA reads TGTGCCAGCAGTTTTCAGGGAAGGGAAAAACTGTTTTTT.

The V and J genes are TRBV10-3 and TRBJ1-1; maybe TRBD1 (6 bases). CDR3 size: 13 residues. V lost 9 bases, J lost 1 base, and 12 bases lay in between. Looked up from germline, CDR1 is ENHRY and CDR2 is SYGVKD. This chain's CDR3 is CAIKGQPNTEAFF. In DNA, the CDR3 is TGTGCCATTAAGGGACAACCGAACACTGAAGCTTTCTTT.

This clone was seen just once. The chain carries TRBV5-1 and TRBJ1-2; 9 bases align to TRBD1. Unmatched junction bases numbered 4, after V lost 3 bases and J lost 4 bases. CDR3 length: 14 amino acids. From germline, CDR1 is SGHRS and CDR2 YFSETQ. CDR3 coding DNA: TGCGCCAGCAGCTCGGACAGGGGTATCTATGGCTACACCTTC. It translates to CASSSDRGIYGYTF.

The chain carries TRBV9 and TRBJ1-1, with 8 bases lining up with TRBD1. The length of the CDR3 is 15 residues. V lost 3 bases and J lost 2; bases outside the gene matches: 6. Germline assignment: CDR1 SGDLS and CDR2 YYNGEE. In DNA form, the CDR3 reads TGTGCCAGCAGCGATCGGACAGGGCTAAACACTGAAGCTTTCTTT. It yields the protein CASSDRTGLNTEAFF.

This sequence joins TRBV9 and TRBJ2-3; TRBD2 aligns across 9 bases. The CDR3 is made up of 15 amino acids. Germline CDR1 reads SGDLS; CDR2 reads YYNGEE. The ends lost 3 bases at V and 1 base at J; junction bases unmatched: 3. The CDR3, as DNA: TGTGCCAGCAGCGCTAGCGGGGTCCGCACAGATACGCAGTATTTT. The encoded protein is CASSASGVRTDTQYF.

V usage is TRBV19 and J usage is TRBJ1-1; TRBD1 matches at 7 bases. CDR1 and CDR2 from the germline V gene are LNHDA and SQIVND (reference sequence). The V gene end was trimmed by 2 bases and the J gene end by 10 bases; junction bases not matched to a gene: 7. This CDR3 spans 13 amino acids. The CDR3 sequence is CASSITGDFVAFF. The DNA for the CDR3 is TGTGCCAGTAGTATAACAGGGGACTTCGTAGCTTTCTTT.

This clone was seen once. The CDR3 coding sequence is TGTGCCAGCAGTGAATTCCTCGGGTCAGGAAACACCATATATTTT. Encoded protein: CASSEFLGSGNTIYF. The J gene is TRBJ1-3, the V gene TRBV2; D ambiguous. V lost 2 bases and J 4 bases, leaving 12 bases between the germline ends. Per germline, CDR1 SNHLY and CDR2 FYNNEI. This CDR3 has 15 amino acids.

The chain carries TRBV5-6 and TRBJ1-6; TRBD1 agrees at 8 bases. With 4 bases clipped from V and 0 bases from J, the junction kept 3 bases outside the gene matches. Germline V gene lookup returns CDR1 SGHDT and CDR2 YYEEEE. The CDR3 sequence is 16 residues long. CDR3 residues: CASSRDRGSYNSPLHF. The DNA for the CDR3 is TGTGCCAGCAGCCGAGACAGGGGCTCCTATAATTCACCCCTCCACTTT.

This clone was seen a single time. The rearrangement uses TRBV5-4 and TRBJ2-2; D might be TRBD2 (6 bases). This CDR3 has 15 amino acids. CDR1 is SGHNT and CDR2 is YYREEE in the germline V gene (reference sequence). Trimming took off 0 bases at V and 0 bases at J, with 6 bases between the two ends. Here the CDR3 DNA reads TGTGCCAGCAGCTTGGGACTAGCGAACACCGGGGAGCTGTTTTTT. Its translation is CASSLGLANTGELFF.

The chain uses TRBV5-1 and TRBJ2-1; 8 positions match TRBD2. The CDR3 runs 15 residues. Per the germline V gene, CDR1 is SGHRS and CDR2 is YFSETQ. The ends lost 7 bases at V and 7 bases at J; junction bases unmatched: 13. The CDR3 nucleotides are TGCGCCAGCTCCAGGCGGCTAGCGGGTGATAATGAGCAGTTCTTC. Translation: CASSRRLAGDNEQFF. The complete variable domain, with remaining parts taken from reference TRBV5-1 and TRBJ2-1, reads KAGVTQTPRYLIKTRGQQVTLSCSPISGHRSVSWYQQTPGQGLQFLFEYFSETQRNKGNFPGRFSGRQFSNSRSEMNVSTLELGDSALYLCASSRRLAGDNEQFFGPGTRLTVL.